This T cell receptor (beta chain) originates from a study of T cells in localized non-small cell lung cancer. V was trimmed by 0 bases and J by 11 bases, leaving 10 bases between them. The CDR3 extends over 12 amino acids. Germline assignment: CDR1 SGHDN and CDR2 FVKESK. Profiling relied on immunoSEQ multiplex PCR, and the TCRdb table lists in-frame clones only, not all of them. Here the sample spans about 3,000 clones, roughly a quarter being singletons. This clone was observed a handful of times. This specimen consisted of lung tumor tissue, obtained before any cancer treatment. J is TRBJ1-1 and V is TRBV14, with D maybe TRBD1 (6 bases). This receptor was obtained from a female donor of 60 years or more with stage I lung adenocarcinoma. As DNA, the CDR3 is TGTGCCAGCAGCCAAGAACAGGGAAGGGCTTTCTTT. This encodes CASSQEQGRAFF.